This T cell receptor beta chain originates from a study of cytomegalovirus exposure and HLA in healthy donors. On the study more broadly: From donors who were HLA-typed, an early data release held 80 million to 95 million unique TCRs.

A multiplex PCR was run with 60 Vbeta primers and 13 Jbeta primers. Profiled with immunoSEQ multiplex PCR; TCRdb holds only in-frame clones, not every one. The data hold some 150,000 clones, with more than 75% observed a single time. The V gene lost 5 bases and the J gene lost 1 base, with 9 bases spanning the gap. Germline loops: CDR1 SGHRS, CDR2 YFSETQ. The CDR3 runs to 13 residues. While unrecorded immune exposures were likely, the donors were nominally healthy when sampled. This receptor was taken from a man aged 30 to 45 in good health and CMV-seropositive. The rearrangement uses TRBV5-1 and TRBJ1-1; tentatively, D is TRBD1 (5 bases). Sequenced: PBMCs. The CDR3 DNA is TGCGCCAGCAGGGAGGGGCAGAACACTGAAGCTTTCTTT. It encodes CASREGQNTEAFF. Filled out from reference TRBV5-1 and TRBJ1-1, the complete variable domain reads KAGVTQTPRYLIKTRGQQVTLSCSPISGHRSVSWYQQTPGQGLQFLFEYFSETQRNKGNFPGRFSGRQFSNSRSEMNVSTLELGDSALYLCASREGQNTEAFFGQGTRLTVV.